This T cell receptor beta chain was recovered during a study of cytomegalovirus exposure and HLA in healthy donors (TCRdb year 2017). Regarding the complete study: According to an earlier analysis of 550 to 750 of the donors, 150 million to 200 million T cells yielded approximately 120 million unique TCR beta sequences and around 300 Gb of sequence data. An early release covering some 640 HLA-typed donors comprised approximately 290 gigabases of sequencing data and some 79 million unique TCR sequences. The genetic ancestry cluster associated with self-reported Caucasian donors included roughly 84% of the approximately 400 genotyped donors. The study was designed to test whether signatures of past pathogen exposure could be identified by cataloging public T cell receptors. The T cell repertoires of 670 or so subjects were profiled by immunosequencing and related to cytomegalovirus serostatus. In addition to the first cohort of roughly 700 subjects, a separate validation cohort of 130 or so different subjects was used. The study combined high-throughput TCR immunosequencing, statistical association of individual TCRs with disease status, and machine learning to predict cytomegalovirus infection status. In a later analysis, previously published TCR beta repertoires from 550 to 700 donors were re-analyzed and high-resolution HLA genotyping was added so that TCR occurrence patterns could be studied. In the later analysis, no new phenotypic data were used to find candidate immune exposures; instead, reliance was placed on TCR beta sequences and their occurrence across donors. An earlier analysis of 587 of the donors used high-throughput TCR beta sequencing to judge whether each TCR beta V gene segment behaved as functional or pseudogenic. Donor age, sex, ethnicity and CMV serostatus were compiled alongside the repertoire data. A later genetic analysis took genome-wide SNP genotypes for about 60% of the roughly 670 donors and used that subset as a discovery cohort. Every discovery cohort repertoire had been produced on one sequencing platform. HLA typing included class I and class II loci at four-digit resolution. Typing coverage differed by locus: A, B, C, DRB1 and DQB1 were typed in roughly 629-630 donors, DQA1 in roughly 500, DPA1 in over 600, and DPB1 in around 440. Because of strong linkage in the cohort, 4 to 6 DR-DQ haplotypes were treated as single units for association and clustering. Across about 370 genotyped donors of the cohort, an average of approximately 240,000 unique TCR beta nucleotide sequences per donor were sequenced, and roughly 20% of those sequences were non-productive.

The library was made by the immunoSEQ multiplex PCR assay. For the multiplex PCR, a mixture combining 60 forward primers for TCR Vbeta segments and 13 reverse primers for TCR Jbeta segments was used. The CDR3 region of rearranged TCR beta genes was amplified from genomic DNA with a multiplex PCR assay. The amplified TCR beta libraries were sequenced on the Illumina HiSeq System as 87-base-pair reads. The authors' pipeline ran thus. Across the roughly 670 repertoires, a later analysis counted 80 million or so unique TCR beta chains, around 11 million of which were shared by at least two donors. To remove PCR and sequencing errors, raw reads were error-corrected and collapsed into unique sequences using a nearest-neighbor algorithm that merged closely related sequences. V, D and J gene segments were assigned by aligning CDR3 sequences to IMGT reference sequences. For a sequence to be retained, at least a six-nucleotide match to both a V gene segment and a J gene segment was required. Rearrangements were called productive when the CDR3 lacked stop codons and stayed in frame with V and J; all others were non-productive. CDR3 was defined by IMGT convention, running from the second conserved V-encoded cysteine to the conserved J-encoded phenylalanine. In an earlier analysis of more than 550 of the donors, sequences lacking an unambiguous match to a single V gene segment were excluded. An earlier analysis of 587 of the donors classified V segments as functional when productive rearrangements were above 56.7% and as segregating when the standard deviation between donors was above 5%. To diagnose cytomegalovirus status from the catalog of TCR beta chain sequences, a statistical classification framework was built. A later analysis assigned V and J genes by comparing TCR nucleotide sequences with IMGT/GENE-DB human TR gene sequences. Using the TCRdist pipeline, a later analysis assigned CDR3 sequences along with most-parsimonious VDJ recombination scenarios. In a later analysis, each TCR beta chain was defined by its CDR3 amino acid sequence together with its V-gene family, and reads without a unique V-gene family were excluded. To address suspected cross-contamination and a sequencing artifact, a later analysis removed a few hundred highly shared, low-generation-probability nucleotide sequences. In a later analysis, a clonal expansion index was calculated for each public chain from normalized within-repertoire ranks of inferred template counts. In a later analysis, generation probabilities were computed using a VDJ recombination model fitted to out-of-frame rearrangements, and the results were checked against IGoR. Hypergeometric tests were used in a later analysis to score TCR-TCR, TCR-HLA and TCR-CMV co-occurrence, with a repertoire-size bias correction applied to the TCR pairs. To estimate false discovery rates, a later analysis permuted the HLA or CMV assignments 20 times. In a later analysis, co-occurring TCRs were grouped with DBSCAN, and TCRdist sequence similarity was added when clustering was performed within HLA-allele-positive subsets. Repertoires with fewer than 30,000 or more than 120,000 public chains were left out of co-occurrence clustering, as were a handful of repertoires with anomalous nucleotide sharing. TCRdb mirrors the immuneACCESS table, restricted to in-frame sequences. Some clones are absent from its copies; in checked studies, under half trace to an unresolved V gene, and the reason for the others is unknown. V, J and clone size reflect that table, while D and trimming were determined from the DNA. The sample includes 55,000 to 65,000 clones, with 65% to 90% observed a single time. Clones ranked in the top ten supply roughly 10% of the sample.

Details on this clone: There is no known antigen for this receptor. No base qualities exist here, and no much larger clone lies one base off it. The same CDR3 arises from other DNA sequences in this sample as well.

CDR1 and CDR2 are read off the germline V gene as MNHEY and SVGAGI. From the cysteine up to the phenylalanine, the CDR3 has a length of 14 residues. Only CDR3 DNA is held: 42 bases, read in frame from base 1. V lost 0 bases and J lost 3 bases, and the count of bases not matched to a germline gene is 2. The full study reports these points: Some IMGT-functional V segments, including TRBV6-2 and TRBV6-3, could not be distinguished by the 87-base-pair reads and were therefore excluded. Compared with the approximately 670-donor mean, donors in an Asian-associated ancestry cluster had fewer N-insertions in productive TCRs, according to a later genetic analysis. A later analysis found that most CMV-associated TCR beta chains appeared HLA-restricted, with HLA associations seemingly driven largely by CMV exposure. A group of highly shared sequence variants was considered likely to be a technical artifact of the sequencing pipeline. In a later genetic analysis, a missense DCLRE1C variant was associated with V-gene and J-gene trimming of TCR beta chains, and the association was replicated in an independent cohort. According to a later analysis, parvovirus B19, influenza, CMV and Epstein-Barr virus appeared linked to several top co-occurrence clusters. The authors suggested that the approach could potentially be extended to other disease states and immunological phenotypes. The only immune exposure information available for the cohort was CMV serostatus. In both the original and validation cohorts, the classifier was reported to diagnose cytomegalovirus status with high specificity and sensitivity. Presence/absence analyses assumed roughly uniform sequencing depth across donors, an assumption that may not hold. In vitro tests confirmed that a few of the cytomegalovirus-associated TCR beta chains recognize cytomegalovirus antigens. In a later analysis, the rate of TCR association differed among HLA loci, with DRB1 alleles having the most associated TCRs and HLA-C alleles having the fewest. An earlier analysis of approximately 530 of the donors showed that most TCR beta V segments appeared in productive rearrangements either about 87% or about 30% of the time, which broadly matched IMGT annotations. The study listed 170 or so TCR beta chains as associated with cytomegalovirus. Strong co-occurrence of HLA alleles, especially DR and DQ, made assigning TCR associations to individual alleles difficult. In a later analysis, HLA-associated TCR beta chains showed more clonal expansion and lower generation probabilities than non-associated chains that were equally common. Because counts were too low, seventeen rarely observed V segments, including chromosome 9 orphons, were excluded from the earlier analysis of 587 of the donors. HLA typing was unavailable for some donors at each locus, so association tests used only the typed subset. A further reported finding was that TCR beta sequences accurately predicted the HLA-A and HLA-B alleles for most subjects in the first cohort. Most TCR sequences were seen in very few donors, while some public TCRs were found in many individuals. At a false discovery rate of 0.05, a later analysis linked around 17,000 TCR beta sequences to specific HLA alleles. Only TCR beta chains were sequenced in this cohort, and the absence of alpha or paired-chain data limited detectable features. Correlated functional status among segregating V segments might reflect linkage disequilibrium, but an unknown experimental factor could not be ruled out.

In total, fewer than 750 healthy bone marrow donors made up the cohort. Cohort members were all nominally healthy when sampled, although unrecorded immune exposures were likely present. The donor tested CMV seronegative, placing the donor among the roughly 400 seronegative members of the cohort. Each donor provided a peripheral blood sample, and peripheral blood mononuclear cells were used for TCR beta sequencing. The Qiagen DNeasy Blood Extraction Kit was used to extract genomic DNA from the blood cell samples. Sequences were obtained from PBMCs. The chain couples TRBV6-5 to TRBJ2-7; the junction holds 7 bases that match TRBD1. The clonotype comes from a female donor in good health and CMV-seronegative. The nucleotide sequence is TGTGCCAGCAGTTACTCAAGGGACAGCTACGAGCAGTACTTC. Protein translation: CASSYSRDSYEQYF.